The 19 T cell receptor beta chains listed next were all sequenced from one sample in a study of shared clonotypes between healthy human individuals. Profiling relied on immunoSEQ multiplex PCR, and the TCRdb table lists in-frame clones only, not all of them. The sample lists about 2.1 million clones, roughly 93% occurring once. Naive CD8 isolation took CD45RO-negative cells positively selected for CCR7 and excluded terminally differentiated effector memory CD45RA+ cells. The sample consisted of naive CD8+ T cells from PBMCs. These receptors all come from a man aged 18 to 30 in good health. Some clones in this sample may be carry-over from other donors' samples.

DNA of the CDR3: TGTGCCAGCAGCCCCACGGAAGCGGGAGTAGGCGCAGATACGCAGTATTTT. This sequence encodes CASSPTEAGVGADTQYF. The chain couples TRBV7-2 to TRBJ2-3; TRBD2 matches at 8 bases. V shed 5 bases and J 4 bases; nucleotides not matched to a gene: 14. This CDR3 is 17 amino acids long. The V gene's germline CDR1 is SGHTA and CDR2 FQGNSA.

CDR3 in DNA: TGTGCCAGCAGCTTGGGACAGCCATCGATCACCGGGGAGCTGTTTTTT. As protein: CASSLGQPSITGELFF. The chain links TRBV7-9 to TRBJ2-2, with TRBD1 matching 7 bases. After removal of 3 bases from V and 4 bases from J, the junction contained 8 bases not matched to a gene. The CDR3 runs to 16 residues. Germline lookup yields CDR1 SEHNR and CDR2 FQNEAQ (reference sequence).

This clone was seen just once. The chain combines TRBV2 with TRBJ2-7, with a possible D match to TRBD2 (5 bases). The V end was cut by 8 bases, the J end by 5 bases, with 10 bases between. Germline V gene data show CDR1 as SNHLY and CDR2 as FYNNEI. The CDR3 is made up of 11 amino acids. The CDR3 coding sequence is TGTGCCAGCGGTGGGAGCAACGAGCAGTACTTC. It codes for CASGGSNEQYF. The complete variable domain, with remaining parts taken from reference TRBV2 and TRBJ2-7, reads EPEVTQTPSHQVTQMGQEVILRCVPISNHLYFYWYRQILGQKVEFLVSFYNNEISEKSEIFDDQFSVERPDGSNFTLKIRSTKLEDSAMYFCASGGSNEQYFGPGTRLTVT.

The V gene is TRBV27, the J gene TRBJ2-2; possibly TRBD1 or TRBD2 for D (5 bases each). The V and J ends lost 6 bases and 1 base respectively, with 18 bases between them. CDR1 and CDR2 from the germline V gene are MNHEY and SMNVEV (reference sequence). The CDR3 is 17 residues long. This CDR3 is CASSSPWGGQNTGELFF. DNA of the CDR3: TGTGCCAGCAGCTCACCGTGGGGCGGGCAGAACACCGGGGAGCTGTTTTTT.

The CDR3: CASSPRETGIYGYTF. CDR3 sequence (DNA): TGTGCCAGCAGCCCCCGCGAGACAGGGATCTATGGCTACACCTTC. The rearrangement uses TRBV11-2 and TRBJ1-2, with 7 positions matching TRBD1. There are 15 residues in the CDR3. The junction had 10 bases not matched to a gene; V was cut back by 5 bases and J by 4 bases. Germline V lookup: CDR1 SGHAT, CDR2 FQNNGV.

The chain has TRBV11-2 and TRBJ2-1, with 10 bases aligning to TRBD1. The CDR3 runs 15 residues. The germline CDR1 and CDR2 sequences are SGHAT and FQNNGV. J lost 4 bases, V lost 4 bases, and 4 bases had no gene match. CDR3 nucleotide sequence: TGTGCCAGCAGCTCCCGGGACAGGGGATACAATGAGCAGTTCTTC. It specifies CASSSRDRGYNEQFF.

V usage is TRBV7-9 and J usage is TRBJ1-4; no clear D. V was trimmed by 7 bases and J by 7 bases, leaving 28 bases between them. CDR1 is SEHNR, CDR2 FQNEAQ, per germline (reference sequence). The CDR3 loop spans 18 amino acids. CDR3 in DNA: TGTGCCAGCATCCCCGCATGGGCCCCCGACTTCGGCGGTGAAAAACTGTTTTTT. This sequence encodes CASIPAWAPDFGGEKLFF.

Turning to this clone: Other DNA sequences of this sample code for an identical CDR3. The V and J genes are TRBV9 and TRBJ1-5; tentative D call: TRBD1 (5 bases). The CDR3 is made up of 14 amino acids. In germline, CDR1 is SGDLS, CDR2 YYNGEE. V gave up 4 bases and J gave up 6 bases, with 14 bases separating them. CDR3: CASSPGGGGQPQHF. The DNA of the CDR3 is TGTGCCAGCAGCCCCGGGGGGGGAGGTCAGCCCCAGCATTTT.

This clone was found once. This chain uses TRBV7-9 with TRBJ2-1; D possibly corresponds to TRBD2 (5 bases). The V end lost 2 bases, the J end lost 2 bases, and 10 bases lay between the germline ends. CDR3 size: 15 residues. The germline V gene encodes CDR1 SEHNR and CDR2 FQNEAQ (reference sequence). The CDR3 DNA reads as TGTGCCAGCAGCTTATCCGGGAACCCCTACAATGAGCAGTTCTTC. Its translation: CASSLSGNPYNEQFF.

In this sample, this clone turned up once. This specimen includes other DNA sequences encoding the same CDR3. This chain links TRBV5-1 with TRBJ2-7; 11 bases align to TRBD2. CDR3 length equals 15 residues. V shed 5 bases and J 3 bases; nucleotides not matched to a gene: 7. The germline CDR1 and CDR2 sequences are SGHRS and YFSETQ. The CDR3 bases are TGCGCCAGCAGTTACGGACTAGCGGGTGGCTACGAGCAGTACTTC. The encoded protein is CASSYGLAGGYEQYF.

The gene calls are TRBV15 and TRBJ2-1; no firm D call. This CDR3 has 10 residues. Looked up from germline, CDR1 is LNHNV and CDR2 is YYDKDF (reference sequence). The CDR3 is CATPPNEQFF. The CDR3 DNA is TGTGCTACCCCCCCCAATGAGCAGTTCTTC.

The chain employs TRBV5-1 and TRBJ2-7; TRBD1 is a possible D gene (6 bases). V was clipped by 3 bases and J by 0 bases, with 13 bases between them. The V gene's germline CDR1 is SGHRS and CDR2 YFSETQ. This CDR3 region has 15 residues. CDR3 sequence reads: CASSSTGLSSYEQYF. The CDR3 DNA reads as TGCGCCAGCAGCTCTACAGGGCTGAGCTCCTACGAGCAGTACTTC.

The rearrangement links TRBV27 to TRBJ2-3, with 7 bases lining up with TRBD2. The CDR3 consists of 15 residues. Germline trimming cut 6 bases from V and 1 base from J; bases unmatched to any gene: 7. CDR1 and CDR2 from the germline V gene are MNHEY and SMNVEV (reference sequence). CDR3 nucleotide sequence: TGTGCCAGCAGACCGGGGGGAGTAGGCACAGATACGCAGTATTTT. Translating gives CASRPGGVGTDTQYF.

The CDR3, as DNA: TGTGCCAGCAGTTCGAGGCCGGGGCAAAATCAGCCCCAGCATTTT. Translation: CASSSRPGQNQPQHF. The gene calls are TRBV27 and TRBJ1-5, with TRBD1 as a possible D gene (5 bases). Germline values: CDR1 MNHEY, CDR2 SMNVEV (reference sequence). This CDR3 has 15 residues. With 4 bases removed from V and 4 bases from J, the gap between germline ends came to 14 bases.

The V gene is TRBV7-9, the J gene TRBJ2-3; a weak D match, TRBD2 (5 bases). V was trimmed by 5 bases and J by 4 bases, leaving 10 bases between them. CDR1 is SEHNR, CDR2 FQNEAQ, per germline (reference sequence). CDR3 length: 13 amino acids. The CDR3 bases are TGTGCCAGCAGCCCCGAGGGTGCAGATACGCAGTATTTT. This gives the protein CASSPEGADTQYF.

The rearrangement uses TRBV7-9 and TRBJ2-3, with 11 bases aligning to TRBD2. Germline loops: CDR1 SEHNR, CDR2 FQNEAQ (reference sequence). The CDR3 is 19 amino acids. V lost 5 bases and J lost 0; bases outside the gene matches: 13. CDR3 bases: TGTGCCAGCAGCCTACGCGGGACTAGCGGCGACCGAAGCACAGATACGCAGTATTTT. It codes for CASSLRGTSGDRSTDTQYF.

This chain joins TRBV6-1 and TRBJ1-2; D gene ambiguous. This CDR3 has 13 amino acids. Germline CDR1 and CDR2: MNHNS and SASEGT. V lost 5 bases and J lost 4, with 11 bases in between. The CDR3 sequence is CASSKQMGYGYTF. The CDR3 bases are TGTGCCAGCAGTAAGCAGATGGGCTATGGCTACACCTTC.

The V and J genes are TRBV9 and TRBJ2-2; D might be TRBD2 (6 bases). The CDR3 has 14 residues. Trimming took 0 bases from V and 6 from J, leaving 9 bases between them. Germline V gene data show CDR1 as SGDLS and CDR2 as YYNGEE. CDR3 protein: CASSVESGAGELFF. CDR3 in DNA: TGTGCCAGCAGCGTAGAGTCGGGGGCCGGGGAGCTGTTTTTT.

This chain connects TRBV9 to TRBJ2-4; the D is unclear. Trimming removed 3 bases from V and 0 bases from J, with 13 bases in between. Germline V gene lookup returns CDR1 SGDLS and CDR2 YYNGEE. The CDR3 contains 16 residues. CDR3 sequence reads: CASSASPHLAKNIQYF. As DNA, the CDR3 is TGTGCCAGCAGCGCCAGTCCCCATTTAGCCAAAAACATTCAGTACTTC.